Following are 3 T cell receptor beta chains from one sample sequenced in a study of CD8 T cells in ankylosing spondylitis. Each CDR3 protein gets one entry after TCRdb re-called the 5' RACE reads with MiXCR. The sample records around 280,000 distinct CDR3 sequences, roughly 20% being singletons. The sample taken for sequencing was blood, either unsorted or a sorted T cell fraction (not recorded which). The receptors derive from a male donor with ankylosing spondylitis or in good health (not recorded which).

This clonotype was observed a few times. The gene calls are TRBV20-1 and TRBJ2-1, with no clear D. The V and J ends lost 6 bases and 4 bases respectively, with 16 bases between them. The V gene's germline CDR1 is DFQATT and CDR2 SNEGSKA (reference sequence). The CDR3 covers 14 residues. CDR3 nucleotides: TGCAGTGCCCCCCTGGGCCAGAGGTACAATGAGCAGTTCTTC. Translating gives CSAPLGQRYNEQFF.

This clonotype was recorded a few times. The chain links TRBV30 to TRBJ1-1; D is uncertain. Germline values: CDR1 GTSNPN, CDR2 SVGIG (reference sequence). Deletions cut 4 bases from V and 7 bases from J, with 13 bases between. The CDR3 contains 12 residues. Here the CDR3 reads CAWKPLVSEAFF. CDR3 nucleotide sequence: TGTGCCTGGAAGCCCCTGGTGAGTGAAGCTTTCTTT.

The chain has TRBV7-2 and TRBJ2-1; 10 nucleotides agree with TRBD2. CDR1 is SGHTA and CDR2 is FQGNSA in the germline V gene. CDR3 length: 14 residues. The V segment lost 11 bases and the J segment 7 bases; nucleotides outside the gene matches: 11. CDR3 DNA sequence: TGTGCCGTCCTAAGCGGGAGGGTTGGGAATGAGCAGTTCTTC. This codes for CAVLSGRVGNEQFF. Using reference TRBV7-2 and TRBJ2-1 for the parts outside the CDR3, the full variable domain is GAGVSQSPSNKVTEKGKDVELRCDPISGHTALYWYRQSLGQGLEFLIYFQGNSAPDKSGLPSDRFSAERTGGSVSTLTIQRTQQEDSAVYLCAVLSGRVGNEQFFGPGTRLTVL.